This is a list of T cell receptor beta chains from one sample in a study of blood T cell repertoires in COVID-19. Assay used: immunoSEQ multiplex PCR; TCRdb lists only in-frame clones, some missing. The sample yields 70,000 to 95,000 clones, roughly 90% seen once. The sample was peripheral blood. The source of these receptors is a man aged 50 or older with COVID-19, enrolled during active disease. Each CDR3 is given with its conserved first and last residue. Rows give clone size only sometimes, using once, few, many, or a class for an expanded clone.

clone_size v_call cdr3_aa
- TRBV6-5 CASRVGGSYNEQFF
- TRBV30 CAWTASRNSPLHF
- TRBV6-1 CASSEYTISTDTQYF
- TRBV28 CASLRGAGTDTQYF
- TRBV6-5 CASSYAGTGNSPLHF
- TRBV7-2 CASSLAGTKNIQYF
once TRBV29-1 CSVEELVGEQYF
once TRBV27 CASSPLGQISNQPQHF
- TRBV19 CASRTGTSIEELFF
- TRBV6-2/TRBV6-3 CASSYVEGTSGGNEQFF
once TRBV5-1 CASSPFGDRVDYGYTF
- TRBV30 CAWSPRQGNTEAFF
- TRBV19 CASSAGQGMNSPLHF
- TRBV10-1 CASSENPGHHTDTQYF
- TRBV21-1 CASSSSPRLAGDHTDTQYF
- TRBV2 CASKLAGGLETQYF
- TRBV28 CASESPGAKAFF
- TRBV10-3 CATLTSGGRGHTDTQYF
- TRBV11-1 CASSRTGGQETQYF
- TRBV27 CASTSKDASGGVDTQYF
- TRBV12-3/TRBV12-4 CASSSRGLGEQFF
- TRBV30 CAWSGRTAYNSPLHF
- TRBV24-1 CATGTGVSHEQYF
- TRBV19 CASMRVDYGYTF
- TRBV11-2 CASSLDRGSLNEQYF
many TRBV4-2 CASSQDWSNPTEQYF
- TRBV3-1/TRBV3-2 CASSQVAGRYNEQFF
once TRBV7-2 CASSFLGTGKTEAFF
- TRBV2 CASSEDQLAGTDTQYF
- TRBV18 CASSPLERAGNSPLHF
- TRBV4-1 CASGTGTVGPEQFF
- TRBV4-1 CASSQNQGAGNTIYF
- TRBV18 CASSPPQGHEQYF
few TRBV18 CASSPSGPQFF
- TRBV7-9 CASSLSQGGYTF
- TRBV6-5 CASISDNSEKLFF
once TRBV5-4 CASSLEQGGKTQYF
- TRBV11-3 CASSTRLGNTIYF
- TRBV7-2 CASSLARTRETQYF
once TRBV2 CASSQGENTEAFF
few TRBV5-1 CASRTSGGRETQYF